This entry lists 31 T cell receptor beta chains sequenced from one sample in a study of identical twins. In TCRdb, the 5' RACE reads were re-called with MiXCR into one record per CDR3 protein. The repertoire holds roughly 1.6 million distinct CDR3 sequences, with roughly a third as singletons. Input material: cord blood. The source is a newborn girl in good health.

V is TRBV20-1 and J is TRBJ1-2, with 7 nucleotides matching TRBD1. CDR1 is DFQATT and CDR2 is SNEGSKA in the germline V gene (reference sequence). The CDR3 sequence is 15 residues long. V shed 5 bases, J shed 0 bases, and the junction held 9 bases outside the gene matches. CDR3 bases: TGCAGTGCTCGGGACAGTACAAATACTAACTATGGCTACACCTTC. Translated: CSARDSTNTNYGYTF.

CDR3 residues: CSVEDGTGVNHNEQFF. CDR3 sequence (DNA): TGCAGCGTTGAAGATGGGACGGGAGTAAACCACAATGAGCAGTTCTTC. V and J are TRBV29-1 and TRBJ2-1; D is possibly TRBD2 (6 bases). The V end was cut by 0 bases, the J end by 5 bases, with 17 bases between. Germline V gene lookup returns CDR1 SQVTM and CDR2 ANQGSEA. CDR3 length: 16 residues.

This clonotype was observed a handful of times. The chain couples TRBV7-9 to TRBJ1-4, with TRBD1 matching over 8 bases. Germline V CDR1 and CDR2: SEHNR, FQNEAQ (reference sequence). With 3 bases clipped from V and 3 bases from J, the junction kept 6 bases outside the gene matches. The CDR3 runs 16 residues. The CDR3, as DNA: TGTGCCAGCAGCTTCTCCGACAGGGGACCTAATGAAAAACTGTTTTTT. Protein sequence: CASSFSDRGPNEKLFF. Filled out from reference TRBV7-9 and TRBJ1-4, the complete variable domain reads DTGVSQNPRHKITKRGQNVTFRCDPISEHNRLYWYRQTLGQGPEFLTYFQNEAQLEKSRLLSDRFSAERPKGSFSTLEIQRTEQGDSAMYLCASSFSDRGPNEKLFFGSGTQLSVL.

There are a few counts of this clonotype. This chain uses TRBV7-9 with TRBJ2-1, with D uncertain. The end of the DNA is better explained by TRBJ2-7, so the J call may be wrong. Germline V lookup: CDR1 SEHNR, CDR2 FQNEAQ (reference sequence). The CDR3 runs to 15 residues. The CDR3 sequence is CASSIDLSSYNEQYF. The CDR3 DNA is TGTGCCAGCAGCATCGACCTAAGCTCCTACAATGAGCAGTACTTC.

Only one count was recorded for this clonotype. The junction and the germline gene differ at one end; a read error may be behind it. The chain couples TRBV9 to TRBJ2-1; TRBD2 agrees at 9 bases. Germline values: CDR1 SGDLS, CDR2 YYNGEE. The CDR3 is made up of 13 amino acids. The CDR3 reads CASSGLAEREHFF. For the CDR3, the DNA is TGTGCCAGCAGCGGACTAGCGGAAAGAGAGCATTTCTTC.

This clonotype was picked up a small number of times. The chain combines TRBV7-9 with TRBJ2-3, with TRBD1 matching over 7 bases. V shed 3 bases and J 3 bases; nucleotides not matched to a gene: 9. Germline-derived CDR1 and CDR2 are SEHNR and FQNEAQ (reference sequence). CDR3 length: 16 amino acids. CDR3 amino acids: CASSFNKGASTDTQYF. CDR3 bases: TGTGCCAGCAGCTTTAATAAGGGGGCGAGTACAGATACGCAGTATTTT.

This clonotype was seen more than once but under ten times. This chain links TRBV6-6 with TRBJ2-3; D not certain. The CDR3 extends over 16 amino acids. V dropped 0 bases and J dropped 0 bases, with 10 bases sitting between them. Germline assignment: CDR1 MNHNY and CDR2 SVGAGI (reference sequence). The CDR3 reads CASSYSLGPSTDTQYF. CDR3 nucleotide sequence: TGTGCCAGCAGTTACTCGTTAGGCCCAAGCACAGATACGCAGTATTTT.

V is TRBV5-1 and J is TRBJ2-7; 11 positions agree with TRBD2. V gave up 5 bases and J gave up 0 bases; unmatched junction bases: 4. CDR1 and CDR2 from the germline V gene are SGHRS and YFSETQ. This CDR3 has 15 residues. DNA for the CDR3: TGCGCCAGCAGGACGGGACTAGCGGTCTCCTACGAGCAGTACTTC. Its protein product is CASRTGLAVSYEQYF.

Concerning this clonotype itself: At one end the junction does not follow the germline gene, possibly because of a read error. The chain employs TRBV3-1 and TRBJ1-6; maybe TRBD1 (5 bases). This CDR3 has 14 amino acids. Germline V gene sequence: CDR1 LGHDT, CDR2 YNNKEL (reference sequence). CDR3 loop: CASSHHVTDSPLYF. The CDR3 coding sequence is TGTGCCAGCAGCCACCACGTGACAGATTCACCCCTCTACTTT.

The sample holds a few counts of this clonotype. The genes are TRBV20-1 and TRBJ2-4; no definite D call. Germline assignment: CDR1 DFQATT and CDR2 SNEGSKA (reference sequence). The V gene lost 0 bases and the J gene lost 0 bases, with 15 bases spanning the gap. This CDR3 has 17 residues. The CDR3 bases are TGCAGTGCTAGAGATCCAAAGACCCCACTAGCCAAAAACATTCAGTACTTC. It specifies CSARDPKTPLAKNIQYF.

The V and J genes are TRBV12-3 or TRBV12-4 and TRBJ2-4; 9 nucleotides line up with TRBD1. The ends lost 5 bases at V and 8 bases at J; junction bases unmatched: 4. This CDR3 region has 13 residues. The CDR3 DNA reads TGTGCCAGCAGTCCGACAGGGGGGGACATTCAGTACTTC. As protein: CASSPTGGDIQYF.

The sample holds a few counts of this clonotype. This chain connects TRBV24-1 to TRBJ2-1, with D perhaps matching TRBD1 (5 bases). The germline gives CDR1 KGHDR, CDR2 SFDVKD. This CDR3 region has 12 residues. Trimming took off 8 bases at V and 2 bases at J, with 6 bases between the two ends. The CDR3 loop reads CATTGTYNEQFF. CDR3 in DNA: TGTGCCACCACAGGGACCTACAATGAGCAGTTCTTC.

The V and J genes are TRBV28 and TRBJ1-2, with TRBD1 matching 7 bases. The trim removed 1 base at V and 3 bases at J, leaving 5 bases unmatched. Germline V CDR1 and CDR2: MDHEN, SYDVKM. The CDR3 runs to 15 residues. The CDR3 bases are TGTGCCAGCAGTTTATTCGCAGGGGGGGACTATGGCTACACCTTC. It yields the protein CASSLFAGGDYGYTF.

This clonotype was recorded a few times. This chain connects TRBV28 to TRBJ2-7; TRBD1 matches at 7 bases. The length of the CDR3 is 16 residues. Germline-derived CDR1 and CDR2 are MDHEN and SYDVKM. Unmatched junction bases numbered 6, after V lost 1 base and J lost 0 bases. In nucleotides, the CDR3 is TGTGCCAGCAGTTTATTGGGACAGTCGATCTCCTACGAGCAGTACTTC. Protein product: CASSLLGQSISYEQYF.

This clonotype was recorded a few times. This rearrangement joins TRBV4-1 to TRBJ2-2, with TRBD2 identical over 8 bases. The germline CDR1 and CDR2 sequences are MGHRA and YSYEKL. V was pared by 7 bases and J by 2 bases, with 3 bases of the junction left unmatched. This CDR3 region has 14 residues. DNA of the CDR3: TGCGCCAGCAATGGACTAGCTAACACCGGGGAGCTGTTTTTT. Translating it yields CASNGLANTGELFF.

As regards this clonotype: One end of the junction varies from germline; a read error may be responsible. The chain links TRBV29-1 to TRBJ2-4, with 10 bases lining up with TRBD1. The DNA end favors TRBJ2-7, so the J call may be wrong. This CDR3 contains 13 residues. The germline V gene encodes CDR1 SQVTM and CDR2 ANQGSEA. CDR3 in DNA: TGCAGCGTCGAAGGACAGGGGGGTGACGAGCAGTACTTC. This codes for CSVEGQGGDEQYF.

The genes are TRBV20-1 and TRBJ2-5; a weak D match, TRBD2 (5 bases). The DNA end lines up better with TRBJ2-7; the J call may be wrong. Looked up from germline, CDR1 is DFQATT and CDR2 is SNEGSKA (reference sequence). This CDR3 has 16 amino acids. CDR3 bases: TGCAGTGCAAAAACACTCGACTACTGGGGCTCCTACGAGCAGTACTTC. Protein: CSAKTLDYWGSYEQYF.

This clonotype was observed many times. V and J are TRBV12-3 or TRBV12-4 and TRBJ2-7; the D is unclear. CDR3 length equals 14 residues. This CDR3 reads CGQQISSATYEQYF. CDR3 nucleotide sequence: TGTGGCCAGCAAATATCTTCGGCCACCTACGAGCAGTACTTC.

This clonotype showed up just a few times. The chain recombines TRBV25-1 with TRBJ2-5, with D perhaps TRBD1 or TRBD2 (5 bases each). Germline V gene data show CDR1 as MGHDK and CDR2 as SYGVNS. V was clipped by 4 bases and J by 11 bases, with 14 bases between them. This CDR3 is 12 amino acids long. CDR3 loop: CASSAGPNEQYF. DNA for the CDR3: TGTGCCAGCAGTGCGGGACCCAATGAGCAGTACTTC. Complete variable domain (other parts from reference TRBV25-1 and TRBJ2-5): EADIYQTPRYLVIGTGKKITLECSQTMGHDKMYWYQQDPGMELHLIHYSYGVNSTEKGDLSSESTVSRIRTEHFPLTLESARPSHTSQYLCASSAGPNEQYFGPGTRLLVL.

The chain is built from TRBV4-2 and TRBJ2-5; D is tentatively TRBD1 or TRBD2 (6 bases each). Germline lookup yields CDR1 LGHNA and CDR2 YNFKEQ. There are 15 residues in the CDR3. Trimming cost V 4 bases and J 2 bases, with 14 bases left between them. CDR3 sequence: CASSRAEGGQETQYF. The CDR3 nucleotides read TGTGCCAGCAGCCGAGCTGAGGGGGGTCAAGAGACCCAGTACTTC.

This clonotype has ten or more counts. CDR3 region: CASSVGTGGGYTF. The CDR3 region has the DNA TGTGCCAGCAGCGTAGGGACAGGGGGCGGCTACACCTTC. The chain employs TRBV9 and TRBJ1-2, with TRBD1 matching over 11 bases. The ends lost 0 bases at V and 8 bases at J; junction bases unmatched: 0. The CDR3 sequence is 13 residues long. The germline CDR1 and CDR2 sequences are SGDLS and YYNGEE.

The chain combines TRBV11-1 with TRBJ2-1, with TRBD2 matching 12 bases. Germline V gene sequence: CDR1 SGHAT, CDR2 FQDESV (reference sequence). This CDR3 has 22 residues. The J segment lost 7 bases and the V segment lost 8 bases, leaving 30 bases of the junction unmatched. In DNA, the CDR3 is TGTGCCAGCCCCCAGCTTTTTCCCCATTCGGCGTCGCTAGCGGGAGGGAAGAATGAGCAGTTCTTC. Translated, it gives CASPQLFPHSASLAGGKNEQFF.

The rearrangement uses TRBV4-2 and TRBJ2-7; 15 nucleotides agree with TRBD2. CDR1 is LGHNA, CDR2 YNFKEQ, per germline. V was clipped by 1 base and J by 2 bases; unmatched bases: 0. The CDR3 runs to 16 residues. The CDR3 coding sequence is TGTGCCAGCAGCCAAGGGACTAGCGGGGGGGCCTACGAGCAGTACTTC. It codes for CASSQGTSGGAYEQYF.

A few counts support this clonotype. This chain uses TRBV6-1 with TRBJ2-7; D unresolved. Germline V gene data show CDR1 as MNHNS and CDR2 as SASEGT. This CDR3 spans 14 amino acids. Trimming removed 3 bases from V and 0 bases from J, with 9 bases in between. The CDR3 loop is CASSEARASYEQYF. CDR3 DNA sequence: TGTGCCAGCAGTGAGGCACGGGCCTCCTACGAGCAGTACTTC.

This clonotype was counted ten times or more. The rearrangement links TRBV14 to TRBJ1-2, with TRBD1 matching 7 bases. V lost 0 bases, J lost 4 bases, and 14 bases stayed unmatched. The germline V gene has CDR1 SGHDN and CDR2 FVKESK. CDR3 size: 18 residues. The CDR3 bases are TGTGCCAGCAGCCAAGATCGTTTCGACAGGGACCTCCTCTATGGCTACACCTTC. As protein: CASSQDRFDRDLLYGYTF.

Only one count was recorded for this clonotype. The chain is built from TRBV9 and TRBJ2-2, with D possibly matching TRBD2 (6 bases). The CDR3 length is 15 residues. Germline V gene sequence: CDR1 SGDLS, CDR2 YYNGEE. Trimming left V 0 bases short and J 6 bases short, with 12 bases between. For the CDR3, the DNA is TGTGCCAGCAGCGTAGCCTCTCGGGAGCCCGGGGAGCTGTTTTTT. This encodes CASSVASREPGELFF.

The V and J genes are TRBV5-6 and TRBJ1-5; D is unclear. This CDR3 comprises 14 residues. The germline gives CDR1 SGHDT, CDR2 YYEEEE. V lost 2 bases, J lost 4 bases, and 10 bases lay in between. CDR3: CASSFGDRNQPQHF. DNA for the CDR3: TGTGCCAGCAGCTTTGGGGATAGGAATCAGCCCCAGCATTTT.

The rearrangement uses TRBV18 and TRBJ2-5; TRBD2 matches at 9 bases. V lost 6 bases to trimming and J lost 2 bases; unmatched junction nucleotides: 13. The CDR3 is 17 amino acids. Germline loops: CDR1 KGHSH, CDR2 LQKENI. This CDR3 is CASSRLAEPLGQETQYF. CDR3 in DNA: TGTGCCAGCTCCCGACTAGCGGAACCCCTTGGGCAAGAGACCCAGTACTTC.

V usage is TRBV28 and J usage is TRBJ1-5, with 7 positions matching TRBD1. CDR3 length: 15 amino acids. J gave up 1 base and V 2 bases, and 2 bases lay outside the gene matches. Per the germline V gene, CDR1 is MDHEN and CDR2 is SYDVKM. In nucleotides, the CDR3 is TGTGCCAGCAGTTTAACCAGGGGGAGCAATCAGCCCCAGCATTTT. Translating it yields CASSLTRGSNQPQHF.

The chain has TRBV6-5 and TRBJ1-6; 8 bases agree with TRBD1. The germline CDR1 and CDR2 sequences are MNHEY and SVGAGI. CDR3 length: 16 amino acids. Trimming took 7 bases from V and 5 from J; bases not matched to a gene: 10. The CDR3 coding sequence is TGTGCCAGCAAACCACGAGGGACAGGCAATAATTCACCCCTCCACTTT. It yields the protein CASKPRGTGNNSPLHF.

The chain employs TRBV20-1 and TRBJ1-6, with TRBD1 as a possible D gene (5 bases). Germline loops: CDR1 DFQATT, CDR2 SNEGSKA (reference sequence). Trimming removed 0 bases at V and 9 bases at J, with 12 bases between. There are 14 residues in the CDR3. The CDR3 sequence: CSAREGGAGSPLHF. In DNA form, the CDR3 reads TGCAGTGCTAGAGAGGGGGGAGCGGGTTCACCCCTCCACTTT.